This T cell receptor beta chain derives from a study of blood T cell repertoires in COVID-19. At the level of the study: Sites in the United States, Italy and Spain provided acute and convalescent COVID-19 samples.

Produced via immunoSEQ multiplex PCR; TCRdb's table is partial and in-frame only. The table has over 600,000 clones, over 80% seen once. Deletions cut 3 bases from V and 7 bases from J, with 15 bases between. From germline, CDR1 is LNHDA and CDR2 SQIVND (reference sequence). The CDR3 totals 14 residues. The receptor was isolated from a young woman with acute or convalescent COVID-19. Sequencing used peripheral blood. The V call is TRBV19, the J call TRBJ1-1, with TRBD1 as a possible D gene (5 bases). CDR3 residues: CASSIERGRGEAFF. The CDR3 DNA is TGTGCCAGTAGTATCGAACGCGGTAGGGGTGAAGCTTTCTTT.